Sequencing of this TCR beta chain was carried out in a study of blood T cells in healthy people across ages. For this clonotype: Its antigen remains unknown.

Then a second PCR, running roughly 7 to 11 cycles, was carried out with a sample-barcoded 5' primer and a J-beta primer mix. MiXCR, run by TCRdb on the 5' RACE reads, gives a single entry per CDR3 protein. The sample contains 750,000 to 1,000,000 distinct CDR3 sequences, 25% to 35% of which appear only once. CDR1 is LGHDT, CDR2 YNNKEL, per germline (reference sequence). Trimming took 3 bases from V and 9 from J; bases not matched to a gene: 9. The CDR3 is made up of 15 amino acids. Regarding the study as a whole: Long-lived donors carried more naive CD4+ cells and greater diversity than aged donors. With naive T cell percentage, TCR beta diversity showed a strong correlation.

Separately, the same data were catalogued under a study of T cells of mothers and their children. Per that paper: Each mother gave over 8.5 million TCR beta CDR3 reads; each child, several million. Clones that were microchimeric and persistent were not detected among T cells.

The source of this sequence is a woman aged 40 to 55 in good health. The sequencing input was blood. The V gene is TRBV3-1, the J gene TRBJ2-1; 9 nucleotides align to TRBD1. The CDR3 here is CASSQTTGGGGEQFF. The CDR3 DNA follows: TGTGCCAGCAGCCAGACGACAGGGGGGGGTGGTGAGCAGTTCTTC.